This T cell receptor beta chain is from a study of neurological immune-mediated disorders. Germline CDR1 MRHNA, CDR2 SNTAGT. The CDR3 has 16 amino acids. The V and J ends lost 3 bases and 1 base respectively, with 15 bases between them. Via MiXCR, TCRdb re-called the 5' RACE reads, giving one row per CDR3 protein. In the table there are about 66,000 distinct CDR3 sequences, around 5.2% of which are singletons. The sequence was collected from a young woman with multiple sclerosis. Sequencing was performed on PBMCs. This chain links TRBV6-4 with TRBJ1-1; no reliable D call. DNA for the CDR3: TGTGCCAGCAGTGATCGGCCCCAGCGGCCGAACACTGAAGCTTTCTTT. It translates to CASSDRPQRPNTEAFF.